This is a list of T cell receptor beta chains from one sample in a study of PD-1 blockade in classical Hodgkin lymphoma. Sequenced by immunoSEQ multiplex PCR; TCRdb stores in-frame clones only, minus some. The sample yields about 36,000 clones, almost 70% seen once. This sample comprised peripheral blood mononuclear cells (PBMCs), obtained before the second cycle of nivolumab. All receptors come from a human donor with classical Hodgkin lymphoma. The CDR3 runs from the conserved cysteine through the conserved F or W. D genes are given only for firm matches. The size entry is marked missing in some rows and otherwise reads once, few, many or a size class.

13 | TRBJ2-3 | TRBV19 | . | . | TGTGCCAGTATCCACAACCGAGGAGATACGCAGTATTTT | CASIHNRGDTQYF
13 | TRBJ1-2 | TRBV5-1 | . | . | TGCGCCAGCAGCTTGGAACAGACCTATGGCTACACCTTC | CASSLEQTYGYTF
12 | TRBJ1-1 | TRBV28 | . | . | TGTGCCAGCAGTCTCGGGTACACTGAAGCTTTCTTT | CASSLGYTEAFF
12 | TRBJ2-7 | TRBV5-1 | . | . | TGCGCCAGCAGCTCGGGTTTCTACGAGCAGTACTTC | CASSSGFYEQYF
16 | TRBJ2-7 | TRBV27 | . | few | TGTGCCAGCAGTCCATCTTCCAGACAGGTCCGGGGCGAGCAGTACTTC | CASSPSSRQVRGEQYF
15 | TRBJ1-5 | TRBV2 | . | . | TGTGCCAGCAGAGATAGCACGACTTCAAATCAGCCCCAGCATTTT | CASRDSTTSNQPQHF
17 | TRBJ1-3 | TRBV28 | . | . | TGTGCCAGCAGTGGCCACCAGCTCATTAGACGGGGAAACACCATATATTTT | CASSGHQLIRRGNTIYF
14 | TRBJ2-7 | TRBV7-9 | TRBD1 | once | TGTGCCAGCAGCCCCGGGACAGTCTCCTACGAGCAGTACTTC | CASSPGTVSYEQYF
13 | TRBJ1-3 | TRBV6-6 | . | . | TGTGCCAGCAGTAGCTTGGGGGGAAACACCATATATTTT | CASSSLGGNTIYF
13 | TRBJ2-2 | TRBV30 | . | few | TGTGCCTGGACCGAGACAGCCACCGGGGAGCTGTTTTTT | CAWTETATGELFF
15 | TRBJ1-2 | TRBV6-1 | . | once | TGTGCCAGCGAAGCGAACCTGGCAGGGAACTATGGCTACACCTTC | CASEANLAGNYGYTF
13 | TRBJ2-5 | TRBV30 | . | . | TGTGCCTGGAGGGAGGGGCCCCGCGAGACCCAGTACTTC | CAWREGPRETQYF
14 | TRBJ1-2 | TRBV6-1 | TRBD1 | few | TGTGCCAGCAGATCCGGACAGGGGAGTTATGGCTACACCTTC | CASRSGQGSYGYTF
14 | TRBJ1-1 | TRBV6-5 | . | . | TGTGCCAGCAGTTACGCTGGGTGGAGCACTGAAGCTTTCTTT | CASSYAGWSTEAFF
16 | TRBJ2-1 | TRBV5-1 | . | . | TGCGCCAGCAGCAGCCCATCAGGGGCCTCCTACAATGAGCAGTTCTTC | CASSSPSGASYNEQFF
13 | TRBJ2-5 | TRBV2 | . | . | TGTGCCGGACGAGAACAGGTCCAAGAGACCCAGTACTTC | CAGREQVQETQYF
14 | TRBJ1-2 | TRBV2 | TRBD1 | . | TGTGCAAGCCTTAAATCAGGGGGCGACTATGGCTACACCTTC | CASLKSGGDYGYTF
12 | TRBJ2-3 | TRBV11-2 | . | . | TGTGCCAGCGGGGGGTTCACAGATACGCAGTATTTT | CASGGFTDTQYF
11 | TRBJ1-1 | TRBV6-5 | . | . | TGTGCCAGCAGTCGTTGGGGGGAAGCTTTCTTT | CASSRWGEAFF
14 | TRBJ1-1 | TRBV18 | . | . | TGTGCCAGCTCACCCCTCCCGGGAACGGCTGAAGCTTTCTTT | CASSPLPGTAEAFF
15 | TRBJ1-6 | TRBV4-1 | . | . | TGCGCCAGCAGCCAAGGGATAGGGTTAAGTTTACCCCTCCACTTT | CASSQGIGLSLPLHF
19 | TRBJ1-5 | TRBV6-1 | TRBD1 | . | TGTGCCAGCAGTGAAGCGCTCGACAGGGGCCCCTGGGTAGGACAGCCCCAGCATTTT | CASSEALDRGPWVGQPQHF
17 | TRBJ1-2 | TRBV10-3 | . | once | TGTGCCATCAGTGAGTCCCAACCGGCGACAGTTAGCTATGGCTACACCTTC | CAISESQPATVSYGYTF
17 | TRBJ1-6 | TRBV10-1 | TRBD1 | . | TGCGCCAGCAGTGAGCCAACAGGGGACCTCTATAATTCACCCCTCCACTTT | CASSEPTGDLYNSPLHF
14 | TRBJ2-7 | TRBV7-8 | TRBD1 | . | TGTGCCAGCAGCTTAGGACAGGGGGCCGGTGAGCAGTACTTC | CASSLGQGAGEQYF
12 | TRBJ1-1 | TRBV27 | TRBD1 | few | TGTGCCAGCACCAACAGGGGCGGGAAAGCTTTCTTT | CASTNRGGKAFF
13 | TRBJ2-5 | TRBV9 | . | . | TGTGCCAGCAGCGTAGCAGGGGGGGAGACCCAGTACTTC | CASSVAGGETQYF
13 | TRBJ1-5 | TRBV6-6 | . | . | TGTGCCAGCAGTTCAGGGGCTTCACAGCCCCAGCATTTT | CASSSGASQPQHF